The sample holds a few counts of the clone carrying this T cell receptor beta chain. Its antigen remains unidentified. Unique molecular identifiers were incorporated when the TCRbeta library was constructed. TCRdb independently ran MiXCR on the PCR reads; one entry per CDR3 protein. The sample has tens of thousands of distinct CDR3 sequences, about 9.3% seen once. This specimen belongs to a study of T-cell reconstitution after alpha-beta-depleted transplantation in children. General study points: Newly generated T cells supplied most T-cell counts and diversity one year post-transplant. Where alpha-beta T cells came from about two months after transplant was reportedly several hundred expanded graft clones.

Germline-derived CDR1 and CDR2 are MDHEN and SYDVKM. The CDR3 is made up of 14 amino acids. Trimming cost V 6 bases and J 4 bases; bases outside gene matches: 7. The V gene is TRBV28, the J gene TRBJ2-3; TRBD1 aligns across 7 bases. The TCR sequence derives from a male patient aged 2 to 9 who had a stem cell transplant for chronic granulomatous disease, so the T cells may come from the graft donor. The sequences come from PBMCs, mostly from graft donor cells, collected 60 days after TCRalphabeta/CD19-depleted stem cell transplant. CDR3 sequence: CASSPLGTADTQYF. As DNA, the CDR3 is TGTGCCAGCAGCCCCCTCGGGACAGCAGATACGCAGTATTTT. The whole variable domain, remainder taken from reference TRBV28 and TRBJ2-3, is DVKVTQSSRYLVKRTGEKVFLECVQDMDHENMFWYRQDPGLGLRLIYFSYDVKMKEKGDIPEGYSVSREKKERFSLILESASTNQTSMYLCASSPLGTADTQYFGPGTRLTVL.